This is a list of T cell receptor beta chains from one sample in a study of CD8 T cells in Susac syndrome. TCRdb reprocessed the immunoSEQ multiplex PCR reads with MiXCR, giving one entry per CDR3 protein. The sample includes under 200,000 distinct CDR3 sequences, approximately 94% of them seen just once. Material: CD4+ T cells from PBMCs. Receptors originate from a human donor with Susac syndrome. CDR3s include the opening cysteine and the closing phenylalanine or tryptophan. The D gene is left open where the match is weak. For some rows the clone size is stated as once, few or many, or as a class when expanded; others skip it.

size	D	V	J	CDR3	DNA
-	-	TRBV3-1	TRBJ2-1	CASSQLILNEQFF	TGTGCCAGCAGCCAGCTTATCCTCAATGAGCAGTTCTTC
-	-	TRBV2	TRBJ1-5	CASAAAAGSQPQHF	TGTGCCAGCGCCGCCGCCGCAGGGTCTCAGCCCCAGCATTTT
few	TRBD1	TRBV6-5	TRBJ2-7	CASSQGATYEQYF	TGTGCCAGCAGTCAGGGGGCTACCTACGAGCAGTACTTC
-	-	TRBV7-2	TRBJ2-1	CASSPRRVDEQFF	TGTGCCAGCAGCCCCCGCCGAGTCGATGAGCAGTTCTTC
-	-	TRBV6-6	TRBJ2-5	CASSTYNQETQYF	TGTGCCAGCAGCACATACAACCAAGAGACCCAGTACTTC
once	-	TRBV20-1	TRBJ1-4	CSAVGGTNEKLFF	TGCAGTGCTGTGGGGGGAACTAATGAAAAACTGTTTTTT
-	-	TRBV5-1	TRBJ2-2	CASSLAGPENGELFF	TGCGCCAGCAGCTTGGCAGGGCCTGAAAACGGGGAGCTGTTTTTT
-	TRBD1	TRBV30	TRBJ1-6	CAWSETGSNSPLHF	TGTGCCTGGAGTGAGACAGGGTCAAATTCACCCCTCCACTTT
-	TRBD1	TRBV5-4	TRBJ1-2	CASSPGQGDGYTF	TGTGCCAGCAGCCCGGGACAGGGGGATGGCTACACCTTC
-	-	TRBV10-3	TRBJ1-2	CAISEGIPGGYTF	TGTGCCATCAGTGAAGGGATTCCGGGGGGCTACACCTTC
-	TRBD2	TRBV5-1	TRBJ2-2	CASRSGTSGTGELFF	TGCGCCAGCAGGAGCGGGACTAGCGGGACCGGGGAGCTGTTTTTT
-	-	TRBV20-1	TRBJ1-2	CSASQAPDYGYTF	TGCAGTGCTAGTCAAGCACCCGACTATGGCTACACCTTC
-	-	TRBV15	TRBJ2-2	CATSRDGQSTGELFF	TGTGCCACCAGCAGAGATGGACAGAGCACCGGGGAGCTGTTTTTT
-	-	TRBV19	TRBJ2-1	CASSPGSGPNEQFF	TGTGCCAGTAGTCCAGGCTCCGGGCCCAATGAGCAGTTCTTC
once	TRBD2	TRBV4-2	TRBJ2-7	CASSQANTRLAGGLPYEQYF	TGTGCCAGCAGCCAAGCCAACACCCGACTAGCGGGGGGGCTCCCCTACGAGCAGTACTTC
-	TRBD1	TRBV3-1	TRBJ2-7	CASSFDPTGPYEQYF	TGTGCCAGCAGCTTTGATCCGACAGGGCCCTACGAGCAGTACTTC
-	TRBD2	TRBV29-1	TRBJ2-3	CSVNPGLAGASTDTQYF	TGCAGCGTTAACCCGGGACTAGCGGGTGCTAGCACAGATACGCAGTATTTT
-	-	TRBV5-1	TRBJ2-3	CASSPTGRSADTQYF	TGCGCCAGCAGCCCGACAGGGAGGAGCGCAGATACGCAGTATTTT
-	TRBD1	TRBV5-1	TRBJ2-1	CASGRTGDNEQFF	TGCGCCAGCGGACGGACAGGGGACAATGAGCAGTTCTTC
-	TRBD1	TRBV24-1	TRBJ1-5	CATLPGQGARHQPQHF	TGTGCCACCCTGCCGGGACAGGGGGCAAGGCATCAGCCCCAGCATTTT
-	-	TRBV29-1	TRBJ2-3	CSASRLNTDTQYF	TGCAGCGCTAGCCGCCTTAACACAGATACGCAGTATTTT
-	TRBD1	TRBV7-6	TRBJ2-5	CASSRLRGRGETQYF	TGTGCCAGCAGTCGCCTCAGGGGGCGCGGGGAGACCCAGTACTTC
-	-	TRBV12-3/TRBV12-4	TRBJ2-5	CASSLLGGNQYF	TGTGCCAGCAGTTTATTGGGTGGAAACCAGTACTTC
-	-	TRBV5-1	TRBJ2-1	CASSLSLGGGQHNEQFF	TGCGCCAGCAGCTTGAGTTTAGGGGGGGGCCAGCACAATGAGCAGTTCTTC
-	-	TRBV7-6	TRBJ1-5	CASSLGGYGQPQHF	TGTGCCAGCAGCTTAGGGGGGTACGGTCAGCCCCAGCATTTT
-	TRBD1	TRBV12-3/TRBV12-4	TRBJ1-5	CASSTGTVAQPQHF	TGTGCCAGCAGTACCGGGACAGTGGCTCAGCCCCAGCATTTT
-	-	TRBV3-1	TRBJ1-1	CASSHTPGTEAFF	TGTGCCAGCAGCCATACGCCGGGGACTGAAGCTTTCTTT
-	-	TRBV20-1	TRBJ2-3	CSARDYSVPDTQYF	TGCAGTGCTAGAGATTATTCGGTTCCAGATACGCAGTATTTT
-	-	TRBV7-9	TRBJ2-3	CASSSRRGPTDTQYF	TGTGCCAGCAGCTCAAGGCGGGGGCCCACAGATACGCAGTATTTT
once	-	TRBV2	TRBJ2-1	CASSLGGRSRNEQFF	TGTGCCAGCAGCCTTGGGGGGCGAAGCCGGAATGAGCAGTTCTTC
-	-	TRBV10-3	TRBJ1-1	CAISEQGNTEAFF	TGTGCCATCAGTGAACAGGGGAACACTGAAGCTTTCTTT
-	-	TRBV9	TRBJ2-7	CASSVPGSVQYF	TGTGCCAGCAGCGTTCCTGGATCCGTACAGTACTTC
-	-	TRBV6-1	TRBJ2-4	CASSIRENIQYF	TGTGCCAGCAGTATCCGAGAAAACATTCAGTACTTC
-	-	TRBV3-1	TRBJ1-1	CASSRRDGTEAFF	TGTGCCAGCAGCCGCCGGGACGGCACTGAAGCTTTCTTT
-	-	TRBV9	TRBJ2-5	CASSVGGAQETQYF	TGTGCCAGCAGCGTAGGGGGTGCACAAGAGACCCAGTACTTC